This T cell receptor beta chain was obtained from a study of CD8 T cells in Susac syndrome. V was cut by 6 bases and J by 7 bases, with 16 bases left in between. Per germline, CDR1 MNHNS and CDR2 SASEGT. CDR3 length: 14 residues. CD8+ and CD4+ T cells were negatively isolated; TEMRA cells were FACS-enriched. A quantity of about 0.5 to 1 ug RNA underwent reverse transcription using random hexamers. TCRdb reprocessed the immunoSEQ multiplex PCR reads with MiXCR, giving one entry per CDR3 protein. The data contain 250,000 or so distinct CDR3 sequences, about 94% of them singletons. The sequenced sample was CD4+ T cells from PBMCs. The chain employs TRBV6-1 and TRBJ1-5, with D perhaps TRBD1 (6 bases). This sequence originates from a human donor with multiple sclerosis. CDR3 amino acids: CASRPGQGRQPQHF. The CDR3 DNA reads TGTGCCAGCAGACCGGGACAAGGACGACAGCCCCAGCATTTT.